The 5 T cell receptor beta chains below come from one sample, sequenced in a study of cytomegalovirus exposure and HLA in healthy donors. PCR amplification relied on 60 Vbeta primers (plus 13 Jbeta primers). The repertoire was sequenced with immunoSEQ multiplex PCR; TCRdb's copy has only in-frame clones and lacks some. The sample comprises around 91,000 clones, 50% to 80% of which are singletons, and around 3.5% rests with the top ten. Specimen: PBMCs. These receptors originate from a man in his 60s in good health and CMV-seronegative.

The rearrangement links TRBV11-3 to TRBJ1-4; the D gene is possibly TRBD1 (6 bases). This CDR3 is built from 16 residues. Trimming took off 1 base at V and 5 bases at J, with 14 bases between the two ends. The germline V gene has CDR1 SGHNT and CDR2 YENEEA. The CDR3 reads CASSLVRGFGNEKLFF. The CDR3 region has the DNA TGTGCCAGCAGCTTAGTCAGGGGCTTCGGGAATGAAAAACTGTTTTTT.

Written as DNA, the CDR3 is TGTGCCAGCAGCTCGGAACAGGGAGCTAGCAATCAGCCCCAGCATTTT. The encoded protein is CASSSEQGASNQPQHF. The V and J genes are TRBV7-2 and TRBJ1-5; D may be TRBD1 (6 bases). V was shortened by 4 bases and J by 0 bases, with 13 bases between the two germline ends. The germline gives CDR1 SGHTA, CDR2 FQGNSA. The CDR3 runs to 16 residues.

The chain recombines TRBV5-4 with TRBJ1-4, with D unresolved. This CDR3 has 16 amino acids. From germline, CDR1 is SGHNT and CDR2 YYREEE (reference sequence). V was pared by 0 bases and J by 7 bases, with 16 bases between. Here the CDR3 reads CASSLAPGTGREKLFF. The CDR3 nucleotides read TGTGCCAGCAGCTTGGCCCCCGGCACTGGGCGTGAAAAACTGTTTTTT.

The chain uses TRBV6-5 and TRBJ2-6, with D uncertain. The CDR3 length is 16 residues. Trimming removed 0 bases from V and 1 base from J, with 7 bases in between. Germline CDR1 reads MNHEY; CDR2 reads SVGAGI. The DNA for the CDR3 is TGTGCCAGCAGTTACTCCCAGGCGTCTGGGGCCAACGTCCTGACTTTC. Protein sequence: CASSYSQASGANVLTF.

Comments on this clone: Other DNA variants within this sample encode the same CDR3. The chain joins TRBV12-5 to TRBJ1-2; 11 nucleotides align to TRBD1. This CDR3 is built from 15 residues. V shed 5 bases, J shed 5 bases, and the junction held 7 bases outside the gene matches. Germline V CDR1 and CDR2: LGHNT, FRNRAP. CDR3 sequence (DNA): TGTGCTAGTGGTCCCGGGACAGGGGGTTGGTATGGCTACACCTTC. This sequence encodes CASGPGTGGWYGYTF.